The 24 T cell receptor beta chains below come from one sample, sequenced in a study of metastatic and nonmetastatic thyroid tumors. TCRdb re-processed the PCR reads through MiXCR. Among about 33,000 clones listed, 10% to 11% were seen once. Thyroid surgery took place with no prior treatment in any patient. The sequencing sample was made of blood. The receptors were sampled from a female donor with papillary thyroid cancer or a benign thyroid nodule (not recorded which). Some clones in this sample may be carry-over from other donors' samples.

Many counts were recorded for this clone. The chain has TRBV20-1 and TRBJ2-1, with 7 bases lining up with TRBD2. The V gene end was trimmed by 3 bases and the J gene end by 7 bases; junction bases not matched to a gene: 12. This CDR3 spans 15 amino acids. The germline V gene encodes CDR1 DFQATT and CDR2 SNEGSKA (reference sequence). CDR3 DNA sequence: TGCAGTGCTAGTATACTGGCGGGAGAGAGTAATGAGCAGTTCTTC. Translation gives CSASILAGESNEQFF.

This clone was seen at least ten times. V and J are TRBV15 and TRBJ1-3; D is possibly TRBD1 (6 bases). CDR3 size: 14 residues. Per germline, CDR1 LNHNV and CDR2 YYDKDF (reference sequence). V lost 0 bases to trimming and J lost 4 bases, with 7 bases between them. DNA for the CDR3: TGTGCCACCAGCAGAGAAGGGGGAGGAAACACCATATATTTT. Its protein product is CATSREGGGNTIYF.

This chain connects TRBV20-1 to TRBJ2-5; unclear D gene. Germline CDR1 DFQATT, CDR2 SNEGSKA (reference sequence). Trimming stripped 3 bases from V and 2 bases from J, with 16 bases between. The CDR3 is made up of 15 amino acids. CDR3 nucleotide sequence: TGCAGTGCTAGTGGCGTAGGTCTCGGACAAGAGACCCAGTACTTC. This codes for CSASGVGLGQETQYF.

This clone was recorded many times. The CDR3 nucleotides read TGTGCCAGCTCCCCGGGGGGATACACAGATACGCAGTATTTT. This sequence encodes CASSPGGYTDTQYF. The rearrangement joins TRBV5-4 to TRBJ2-3; 7 positions match TRBD2. With 7 bases clipped from V and 2 bases from J, the junction kept 7 bases outside the gene matches. This CDR3 contains 14 residues. Germline values: CDR1 SGHNT, CDR2 YYREEE (reference sequence).

This clone has at least ten counts. The rearrangement links TRBV11-2 to TRBJ2-1; D possibly corresponds to TRBD2 (6 bases). In germline, CDR1 is SGHAT, CDR2 FQNNGV. This CDR3 contains 15 residues. V was cut by 1 base and J by 11 bases, with 18 bases left in between. The CDR3 loop is CASSLGPPALAQQFF. For the CDR3, the DNA is TGTGCCAGCAGCTTAGGCCCGCCCGCACTAGCCCAGCAGTTCTTC.

The count of this clone is one. This CDR3 is also generated by other DNA sequences in the sample. This chain connects TRBV5-6 to TRBJ2-5, with D tentatively TRBD2 (5 bases). Trimming removed 0 bases from V and 2 bases from J, with 8 bases in between. The CDR3 has 14 amino acids. The germline gives CDR1 SGHDT, CDR2 YYEEEE. In DNA, the CDR3 is TGTGCCAGCAGCTTGGGTGGAGGTCAAGAGACCCAGTACTTC. Protein sequence: CASSLGGGQETQYF.

Notes on this clone: An end of the junction differs from the germline gene, which may be a read error. The V and J genes are TRBV19 and TRBJ1-2; 10 positions agree with TRBD1. The length of the CDR3 is 16 residues. Per the germline V gene, CDR1 is LNHDA and CDR2 is SQIVND (reference sequence). The CDR3 region has the DNA TGTGCCAGTATCACCGACAGGGGGCTAGTTGACTATGGCCACACCTTC. Its translation: CASITDRGLVDYGHTF.

Ten or more counts support this clone. This chain uses TRBV19 with TRBJ2-1, with D maybe TRBD2 (6 bases). The V gene lost 3 bases and the J gene lost 4 bases, with 13 bases spanning the gap. In germline, CDR1 is LNHDA, CDR2 SQIVND (reference sequence). This CDR3 comprises 15 residues. CDR3 nucleotides: TGTGCCAGTAGTATTCCGGGACTCGGATACAATGAGCAGTTCTTC. Its translation is CASSIPGLGYNEQFF.

This clone was counted only a few times. The rearrangement links TRBV6-1 to TRBJ1-2; 7 bases are a match to TRBD1. Germline V lookup: CDR1 MNHNS, CDR2 SASEGT. V was pared by 1 base and J by 3 bases, with 2 bases of the junction left unmatched. The CDR3 totals 14 residues. CDR3 sequence (DNA): TGTGCCAGCAGTGAAGGAGGGGGCGACTATGGCTACACCTTC. Amino acids: CASSEGGGDYGYTF.

Ten or more counts support this clone. This sequence joins TRBV27 and TRBJ1-2, with 9 positions matching TRBD1. The CDR3 spans 13 residues. Per germline, CDR1 MNHEY and CDR2 SMNVEV (reference sequence). Trimming cost V 6 bases and J 7 bases; bases outside gene matches: 6. CDR3 loop: CASRGTGLAGYTF. The CDR3 DNA sequence: TGTGCCAGCAGGGGGACAGGGTTGGCTGGCTACACCTTC.

The V gene is TRBV30, the J gene TRBJ1-1; D is unclear. CDR3 length: 13 residues. V was shortened by 3 bases and J by 1 base, with 9 bases between the two germline ends. Germline V gives CDR1 GTSNPN, CDR2 SVGIG (reference sequence). In DNA, the CDR3 is TGTGCCTGGAGATTGGATACGAACACTGAAGCTTTCTTT. Its protein is CAWRLDTNTEAFF.

This clone was found many times. Since a much larger clone is just one base distant, this may be a read error. The chain joins TRBV19 to TRBJ2-7; possibly TRBD2 for D (7 bases). The CDR3 contains 13 residues. Germline-derived CDR1 and CDR2 are LNHDA and SQIVND (reference sequence). The CDR3 sequence is CASSGGHSYERYF. The CDR3 nucleotides read TGTGCCAGTTCCGGGGGGCATTCCTACGAGCGGTACTTC. The whole variable domain, filled in from reference TRBV19 and TRBJ2-7, reads DGGITQSPKYLFRKEGQNVTLSCEQNLNHDAMYWYRQDPGQGLRLIYYSQIVNDFQKGDIAEGYSVSREKKESFPLTVTSAQKNPTAFYLCASSGGHSYERYFGPGTRLTVT.

This clone has ten or more counts. The chain combines TRBV7-2 with TRBJ2-3; 7 bases agree with TRBD1. Germline trimming cut 6 bases from V and 6 bases from J; bases unmatched to any gene: 18. In germline, CDR1 is SGHTA, CDR2 FQGNSA. The CDR3 consists of 17 residues. The DNA of the CDR3 is TGTGCCAGCAGACACGGACCGGGACAGCTACGACAGGATACGCAGTATTTT. This encodes CASRHGPGQLRQDTQYF.

Ten or more counts support this clone. This chain uses TRBV6-1 with TRBJ2-7, with 9 nucleotides matching TRBD1. The ends lost 6 bases at V and 6 bases at J; junction bases unmatched: 9. Germline CDR1 reads MNHNS; CDR2 reads SASEGT. CDR3 length: 14 amino acids. CDR3 bases: TGTGCCAGCAGGTACGAACAGGGGGCAGGCGAGCAGTACTTC. Translation: CASRYEQGAGEQYF.

Ten or more counts support this clone. This chain links TRBV5-6 with TRBJ1-1, with D uncertain. V shed 1 base and J shed 4 bases, with 5 bases lying between them. CDR1 is SGHDT, CDR2 YYEEEE, per germline. This CDR3 has 12 amino acids. In DNA form, the CDR3 reads TGTGCCAGCAGCTTGTCGTTCACTGAAGCTTTCTTT. It translates to CASSLSFTEAFF.

This clone was seen more than once but under ten times. Compared with germline, one end of the junction differs, possibly owing to a read error. V usage is TRBV6-2 or TRBV6-3 and J usage is TRBJ1-3; 7 nucleotides match TRBD1. The CDR3 runs to 16 residues. The germline V gene has CDR1 MNHEY and CDR2 SVGEGT. The chain's CDR3 is CASSSGTASSRNTIYF. The CDR3 DNA reads TGTGCCAGCAGTTCCGGGACAGCAAGCTCTCGAAACACCATATATTTT.

This clone was found many times. The CDR3 loop reads CASSPPQGGDSPLHF. Written as DNA, the CDR3 is TGTGCCAGCTCACCACCGCAGGGGGGGGATTCACCCCTCCACTTT. The chain couples TRBV18 to TRBJ1-6; the match to TRBD1 covers 7 bases. The J segment lost 8 bases and the V segment lost 0 bases, leaving 4 bases of the junction unmatched. The length of the CDR3 is 15 residues. CDR1 and CDR2 (germline): KGHSH, LQKENI.

This clone was found many times. V is TRBV19 and J is TRBJ1-4; D is perhaps TRBD1 (5 bases). V shed 3 bases and J shed 7 bases, with 18 bases lying between them. This CDR3 comprises 16 residues. CDR1 and CDR2 from the germline V gene are LNHDA and SQIVND (reference sequence). The CDR3 loop is CASSISPRQLPEKLFF. The DNA for the CDR3 is TGTGCCAGTAGTATCAGCCCCCGACAGCTTCCTGAAAAACTGTTTTTT. Drawing the rest from reference TRBV19 and TRBJ1-4, the complete variable domain is DGGITQSPKYLFRKEGQNVTLSCEQNLNHDAMYWYRQDPGQGLRLIYYSQIVNDFQKGDIAEGYSVSREKKESFPLTVTSAQKNPTAFYLCASSISPRQLPEKLFFGSGTQLSVL.

This clone was observed many times. The J gene is TRBJ2-7, the V gene TRBV10-1; 7 nucleotides line up with TRBD1. The CDR3 spans 13 residues. V lost 6 bases, J lost 1 base, and 3 bases stayed unmatched. Germline CDR1 is WNHNN and CDR2 is SYGVQD (reference sequence). For the CDR3, the DNA is TGCGCCAGCAGCCGGGACAGATCCTACGAGCAGTACTTC. This encodes CASSRDRSYEQYF.

This clone showed up many times. This chain uses TRBV7-9 with TRBJ1-2, with TRBD1 matching 8 bases. The CDR3 runs to 15 residues. The germline gives CDR1 SEHNR, CDR2 FQNEAQ (reference sequence). V trimming: 5 bases; J trimming: 3 bases; junction bases outside the gene matches: 8. CDR3 in amino acids: CASSPPGQEDYGYTF. For the CDR3, the DNA is TGTGCCAGCAGCCCTCCGGGACAGGAGGACTATGGCTACACCTTC.

This clone was seen only a few times. A much more abundant neighbour one base away suggests this may be a read error. The CDR3 does not end in the conserved phenylalanine or tryptophan, so this is likely a read error. The chain recombines TRBV7-3 with TRBJ1-1, with a possible D match to TRBD1 (5 bases). CDR1 and CDR2 (germline): SGHTA, FQGTGA. V shed 0 bases and J shed 1 base, with 12 bases lying between them. This CDR3 is 16 amino acids long. The CDR3 region has the DNA TGTGCCAGCAGCTTAACCTCCTTCACAGGGAACACTGAAGCTTTCCTT. It specifies CASSLTSFTGNTEAFL.

CDR3 loop: CASSPHFSRHYEQYF. CDR3 bases: TGTGCCAGCAGCCCCCATTTCAGCCGCCACTACGAGCAGTACTTC. The rearrangement uses TRBV7-2 and TRBJ2-7; D is unclear. The germline gives CDR1 SGHTA, CDR2 FQGNSA. This CDR3 comprises 15 residues. V lost 5 bases to trimming and J lost 3 bases, with 17 bases between them. Full variable domain (rest looked up from reference TRBV7-2 and TRBJ2-7): GAGVSQSPSNKVTEKGKDVELRCDPISGHTALYWYRQSLGQGLEFLIYFQGNSAPDKSGLPSDRFSAERTGGSVSTLTIQRTQQEDSAVYLCASSPHFSRHYEQYFGPGTRLTVT.

This clone came up many times. The chain has TRBV30 and TRBJ2-3; 13 bases fit TRBD2. Germline-derived CDR1 and CDR2 are GTSNPN and SVGIG (reference sequence). V shed 1 base and J 4 bases; nucleotides not matched to a gene: 2. The CDR3 has 15 residues. The CDR3 loop reads CAWSETSGRSDTQYF. CDR3 bases: TGTGCCTGGAGTGAGACTAGCGGGAGGTCAGATACGCAGTATTTT.

For the CDR3, the DNA is TGCGCCAGCAGCTTGGAGGGTGGTGGCTACGGGGACACCATATATTTT. It is translated as CASSLEGGGYGDTIYF. The chain employs TRBV5-1 and TRBJ1-3, with no clear D. The length of the CDR3 is 16 residues. In germline, CDR1 is SGHRS, CDR2 YFSETQ. The ends were cut back, 0 bases at V and 8 bases at J, with 18 bases in the middle.